The 24 T cell receptor beta chains presented below share a single source sample, sequenced in a study of T cell responses to AZD1222 COVID-19 vaccine. Produced via immunoSEQ multiplex PCR; TCRdb's table is partial and in-frame only. The sample carries more than 110,000 clones, 75% to 90% recorded once. The specimen was peripheral blood, collected on day 0 of AZD1222 vaccination. The receptors here all came from an adult in good health.

The V gene is TRBV19, the J gene TRBJ2-4, with TRBD2 identical over 13 bases. This CDR3 spans 18 amino acids. V lost 5 bases to trimming and J lost 0 bases; unmatched junction nucleotides: 7. Germline loops: CDR1 LNHDA, CDR2 SQIVND (reference sequence). The CDR3 coding sequence is TGTGCCAGTAGTTCCCTACTAGCGGGAGGGTTAGCCAAAAACATTCAGTACTTC. Translating gives CASSSLLAGGLAKNIQYF.

The chain uses TRBV10-1 and TRBJ1-1; D not resolved. V was pared by 0 bases and J by 0 bases, with 8 bases between. Germline CDR1 and CDR2: WNHNN and SYGVQD (reference sequence). CDR3 length: 15 amino acids. The CDR3 spells CASSESTLVNTEAFF. CDR3 bases: TGCGCCAGCAGTGAGTCGACTCTGGTGAACACTGAAGCTTTCTTT.

The chain links TRBV27 to TRBJ1-4; the D is unclear. Germline V CDR1 and CDR2: MNHEY, SMNVEV (reference sequence). Trimming pared 2 bases from V and 6 bases from J, leaving 22 bases between. The CDR3 has 18 residues. This chain's CDR3 is CASSLRVPFAFRYEKLFF. The CDR3 DNA follows: TGTGCCAGCAGTTTACGAGTCCCTTTCGCTTTCAGGTATGAAAAACTGTTTTTT.

In its sample, this clone is medium-sized. This sequence joins TRBV18 and TRBJ1-1; perhaps TRBD1 as D (5 bases). CDR1 KGHSH and CDR2 LQKENI come from the germline V gene. Trimming took 3 bases from V and 4 from J, leaving 12 bases between them. The CDR3 length is 14 residues. CDR3 in amino acids: CASSPSPGLTEAFF. The CDR3 coding sequence is TGTGCCAGCTCACCCTCGCCAGGGCTCACTGAAGCTTTCTTT.

Turning to this clone: The same CDR3 can be traced to other DNA sequences in this sample. V usage is TRBV15 and J usage is TRBJ1-5; the D gene is possibly TRBD1 (5 bases). Germline loops: CDR1 LNHNV, CDR2 YYDKDF (reference sequence). V lost 0 bases, J lost 7 bases, and 7 bases lay in between. CDR3 length: 13 amino acids. CDR3 coding DNA: TGTGCCACCAGCAGAGATAAGGGGCAGCCCCAGCATTTT. Protein sequence: CATSRDKGQPQHF.

This chain uses TRBV6-5 with TRBJ1-2; perhaps TRBD1 as D (6 bases). Germline V gene sequence: CDR1 MNHEY, CDR2 SVGAGI. The CDR3 runs to 15 residues. Trimming shortened V by 6 bases and J by 4 bases, and 18 bases separated the two germline ends. The CDR3 spells CASRKQGGEGYGYTF. The CDR3, as DNA: TGTGCCAGCAGAAAACAGGGAGGTGAAGGCTATGGCTACACCTTC.

This chain connects TRBV7-2 to TRBJ2-4; TRBD2 matches at 14 bases. Unmatched junction bases numbered 14, after V lost 1 base and J lost 9 bases. The CDR3 extends over 19 amino acids. Germline CDR1 is SGHTA and CDR2 is FQGNSA. The CDR3 DNA reads TGTGCCAGCAGCTTAGACGGACAAGGGACTAGCGGGAGAGGAACCATTCAGTACTTC. It is translated as CASSLDGQGTSGRGTIQYF.

Here the CDR3 reads CASSFRGSLAKNIQYF. CDR3 nucleotides: TGTGCCAGCAGCTTCAGGGGGTCACTAGCCAAAAACATTCAGTACTTC. The chain recombines TRBV5-4 with TRBJ2-4, with TRBD1 identical over 7 bases. V was clipped by 2 bases and J by 0 bases; unmatched bases: 5. CDR1 SGHNT and CDR2 YYREEE come from the germline V gene (reference sequence). The CDR3 consists of 16 residues.

The chain uses TRBV19 and TRBJ1-1; D uncertain. This CDR3 region has 11 residues. Trimming pared 3 bases from V and 11 bases from J, leaving 10 bases between. Germline V gene sequence: CDR1 LNHDA, CDR2 SQIVND (reference sequence). CDR3 sequence (DNA): TGTGCCAGTAGTATCGGTCTAGAGGCTTTCTTT. Protein sequence: CASSIGLEAFF.

This chain connects TRBV28 to TRBJ2-3, with TRBD1 as a possible D gene (6 bases). This CDR3 comprises 15 residues. The ends were cut back, 5 bases at V and 0 bases at J, with 12 bases in the middle. Germline CDR1 MDHEN, CDR2 SYDVKM. The CDR3 region has the DNA TGTGCCAGCAGTGCCGCAGGGGACAGCACAGATACGCAGTATTTT. Protein: CASSAAGDSTDTQYF.

The rearrangement joins TRBV6-4 to TRBJ2-1, with TRBD2 matching over 12 bases. Germline V lookup: CDR1 MRHNA, CDR2 SNTAGT. V shed 3 bases, J shed 8 bases, and the junction held 8 bases outside the gene matches. This CDR3 has 16 residues. For the CDR3, the DNA is TGTGCCAGCAGTGAAACTAGCGGGGGGACCCCCCATGAGCAGTTCTTC. The encoded protein is CASSETSGGTPHEQFF.

This clone was picked up one time. The CDR3 region is CASSYPLGTGANVLTF. For the CDR3, the DNA is TGTGCCAGCAGTTATCCCCTAGGTACTGGGGCCAACGTCCTGACTTTC. The chain combines TRBV6-5 with TRBJ2-6; D remains unclear. Per the germline V gene, CDR1 is MNHEY and CDR2 is SVGAGI. The CDR3 is 16 amino acids. V lost 3 bases and J 2 bases, leaving 11 bases between the germline ends.

The genes are TRBV30 and TRBJ1-5, with 11 bases identical to TRBD1. After removal of 3 bases from V and 7 bases from J, the junction contained 8 bases not matched to a gene. The germline V gene has CDR1 GTSNPN and CDR2 SVGIG (reference sequence). The CDR3 is made up of 15 amino acids. In DNA, the CDR3 is TGTGCCTGGAGGCCCTGGGGACAGGGGGGGCAGCCCCAGCATTTT. It is translated as CAWRPWGQGGQPQHF.

The CDR3 DNA follows: TGTGCCAGCATCGGGCAGATGAACACTGAAGCTTTCTTT. Protein: CASIGQMNTEAFF. The chain joins TRBV6-5 to TRBJ1-1; D remains unclear. The V gene lost 7 bases and the J gene lost 0 bases, with 9 bases spanning the gap. There are 13 residues in the CDR3. Germline loops: CDR1 MNHEY, CDR2 SVGAGI.

The rearrangement links TRBV19 to TRBJ2-1; 14 bases map to TRBD2. The CDR3 runs to 17 residues. J was trimmed by 9 bases and V by 3 bases; bases with no gene match: 10. Germline V gene sequence: CDR1 LNHDA, CDR2 SQIVND (reference sequence). The DNA for the CDR3 is TGTGCCAGTAGTATGCTGACCGGGACTAGCGGGGGTTCTGAGCAGTTCTTC. Amino acid sequence: CASSMLTGTSGGSEQFF.

V gene TRBV5-4 combines with J gene TRBJ2-7; perhaps TRBD2 as D (5 bases). Trimming removed 4 bases at V and 3 bases at J, with 5 bases between. The CDR3 is made up of 11 amino acids. CDR1 and CDR2 from the germline V gene are SGHNT and YYREEE (reference sequence). The CDR3 DNA reads TGTGCCAGCAGCCGGGACTACGAGCAGTACTTC. Translating it yields CASSRDYEQYF.

This chain links TRBV3-1 (or the pseudogene TRBV3-2) with TRBJ2-7; D call uncertain. Germline lookup yields CDR1 LGHDT and CDR2 YNNKEL (reference sequence). Trimming cost V 5 bases and J 3 bases, with 5 bases left between them. CDR3 length equals 11 residues. CDR3 DNA: TGTGCCAGCAGCTTACACTACGAGCAGTACTTC. It encodes CASSLHYEQYF.

The chain links TRBV12-3 or TRBV12-4 to TRBJ2-1; TRBD2 agrees at 9 bases. V dropped 2 bases and J dropped 10; count of bases not matched to a gene: 3. This CDR3 has 13 residues. The CDR3 reads CASSLSLAGEQFF. The CDR3 DNA sequence: TGTGCCAGCAGTTTATCACTAGCGGGCGAGCAGTTCTTC.

The gene calls are TRBV28 and TRBJ1-1, with D possibly matching TRBD1 (6 bases). Trimming pared 7 bases from V and 6 bases from J, leaving 9 bases between. Germline lookup yields CDR1 MDHEN and CDR2 SYDVKM. The length of the CDR3 is 11 residues. The CDR3 DNA reads as TGTGCCAGCACGGACAGATCTGAAGCTTTCTTT. This codes for CASTDRSEAFF.

The CDR3: CASSQDVNRDRDGKLFF. In DNA form, the CDR3 reads TGTGCCAGCAGCCAAGACGTTAATCGGGACAGGGATGGAAAACTGTTTTTT. The chain employs TRBV4-2 and TRBJ1-4; 9 nucleotides match TRBD1. Germline V gene sequence: CDR1 LGHNA, CDR2 YNFKEQ. V gave up 0 bases and J gave up 10 bases; unmatched junction bases: 12. The CDR3 runs to 17 residues.

The chain couples TRBV25-1 to TRBJ2-7; D tentatively reads TRBD1 or TRBD2 (5 bases each). CDR3 length equals 15 residues. Trimming cost V 3 bases and J 1 base, with 13 bases left between them. Germline assignment: CDR1 MGHDK and CDR2 SYGVNS. CDR3 coding DNA: TGTGCCAGCAGTGACCCGAGGGGCCCGTCCTACGAGCAGTACTTC. Translation: CASSDPRGPSYEQYF.

The chain couples TRBV5-1 to TRBJ2-2, with 10 bases matching TRBD2. Germline values: CDR1 SGHRS, CDR2 YFSETQ. V lost 5 bases, J lost 2 bases, and 3 bases stayed unmatched. The CDR3 spans 15 residues. Here the CDR3 reads CASRLAGPNTGELFF. The CDR3 DNA reads as TGCGCCAGCAGACTAGCGGGACCAAACACCGGGGAGCTGTTTTTT.

Only one count was recorded for this clone. This chain connects TRBV18 to TRBJ2-7, with D maybe TRBD1 (6 bases). Trimming cost V 2 bases and J 4 bases, with 15 bases left between them. Looked up from germline, CDR1 is KGHSH and CDR2 is LQKENI. This CDR3 region has 15 residues. The CDR3 reads CASSPNRDHTYEQYF. CDR3 coding DNA: TGTGCCAGCTCACCAAACAGGGATCATACTTACGAGCAGTACTTC.

There are a few counts of this clone. This rearrangement joins TRBV15 to TRBJ1-6; no reliable D call. CDR1 and CDR2 from the germline V gene are LNHNV and YYDKDF (reference sequence). The V end was cut by 3 bases, the J end by 4 bases, with 7 bases between. The CDR3 runs to 14 residues. The CDR3 sequence: CATSRRSYNSPLHF. The CDR3 DNA reads TGTGCCACCAGCAGGCGGTCTTATAATTCACCCCTCCACTTT.